These 28 T cell receptor beta chains were all obtained from the same sample, sequenced in a study of T-cell reconstitution after alpha-beta-depleted transplantation in children. The authors prepared the TCRbeta library with unique molecular identifiers. TCRdb re-derived calls from the PCR reads in MiXCR, one entry per CDR3 protein. Found here are 500,000 or so distinct CDR3 sequences, around 10% of them singletons; the top ten hold 12% to 15%. The starting material was PBMCs, mostly from graft donor cells, obtained 180 days after TCRalphabeta/CD19-depleted stem cell transplant. These receptors were obtained from a female patient aged 2-15 years who had a stem cell transplant for aplastic anemia, so the T cells may come from the graft donor.

CDR3 in amino acids: CASSFGTSGTNEQFF. CDR3 sequence (DNA): TGTGCCAGCAGTTTTGGGACTAGCGGGACTAATGAGCAGTTCTTC. The chain has TRBV6-5 and TRBJ2-1, with 13 bases aligning to TRBD2. CDR3 length equals 15 residues. Germline V gives CDR1 MNHEY, CDR2 SVGAGI. The J segment lost 7 bases and the V segment lost 4 bases, leaving 4 bases of the junction unmatched.

The chain couples TRBV12-3 or TRBV12-4 to TRBJ2-7, with D unclear. The length of the CDR3 is 10 residues. V was cut by 8 bases and J by 5 bases, with 7 bases left in between. This CDR3 is CASGVNEQYF. CDR3 nucleotides: TGTGCCAGCGGGGTTAACGAGCAGTACTTC.

The V and J genes are TRBV7-8 and TRBJ2-5, with 10 bases lining up with TRBD2. Per the germline V gene, CDR1 is SGHVS and CDR2 is FQNEAQ. Trimming took 5 bases from V and 4 from J; bases not matched to a gene: 13. The CDR3 is 17 amino acids. CDR3 coding DNA: TGTGCCAGCAGCCCGCCAAGGGGGCCTAGCGGGAGAGAGACCCAGTACTTC. It specifies CASSPPRGPSGRETQYF.

This clonotype was seen only a few times. This sequence joins TRBV7-9 and TRBJ2-7; 9 bases align to TRBD1. This CDR3 is 16 amino acids long. Looked up from germline, CDR1 is SEHNR and CDR2 is FQNEAQ (reference sequence). The trim removed 5 bases at V and 6 bases at J, leaving 14 bases unmatched. In nucleotides, the CDR3 is TGTGCCAGCAGCCGAACGACAGGGGGACACCTCCGCGAGCAGTACTTC. Its protein is CASSRTTGGHLREQYF.

The V gene is TRBV4-3, the J gene TRBJ1-2; D uncertain. The CDR3 is made up of 15 amino acids. Germline V gene lookup returns CDR1 LGHNA and CDR2 YSLEER. V was pared by 0 bases and J by 2 bases, with 10 bases between. The CDR3 DNA sequence: TGCGCCAGCAGCCAAGAAGATATCCCAAACTATGGCTACACCTTC. Translation gives CASSQEDIPNYGYTF.

In this sample, this clonotype turned up a few times. The V and J genes are TRBV7-2 and TRBJ2-1; TRBD1 is a possible D gene (5 bases). Germline CDR1 and CDR2: SGHTA and FQGNSA. This CDR3 contains 15 residues. Deletions cut 7 bases from V and 1 base from J, with 14 bases between. The DNA of the CDR3 is TGTGCCAGCATCCCGTCCAGGGATTCCTACAATGAGCAGTTCTTC. This gives the protein CASIPSRDSYNEQFF.

A remark on this clonotype: One end of the junction varies from germline; a read error may be responsible. The J gene is TRBJ1-2, the V gene TRBV3-1; TRBD1 is a possible D gene (6 bases). This CDR3 has 15 residues. From germline, CDR1 is LGHDT and CDR2 YNNKEL (reference sequence). CDR3 in amino acids: CACSQPDSRNYGYTF. The CDR3 DNA is TGTGCCTGCAGCCAGCCGGACAGTCGGAACTATGGCTACACCTTC.

The sample holds a few counts of this clonotype. The rearrangement joins TRBV4-2 to TRBJ2-4; 9 nucleotides line up with TRBD1. The CDR3 is 16 amino acids. The germline V gene encodes CDR1 LGHNA and CDR2 YNFKEQ. With V trimmed by 3 bases and J by 8 bases, 11 bases remained unmatched. The CDR3 DNA follows: TGTGCCAGCAGCCAGGGACAGGGCGCCCGGGTGTACATTCAGTACTTC. As protein: CASSQGQGARVYIQYF.

This clonotype has just a few counts. The chain employs TRBV20-1 and TRBJ2-1; possibly TRBD2 for D (6 bases). This CDR3 region has 16 residues. CDR1 is DFQATT, CDR2 SNEGSKA, per germline (reference sequence). Trimming removed 6 bases from V and 5 bases from J, with 23 bases in between. The CDR3 bases are TGCAGTGCACATTCCCAACTAGCTGTCTTTAACAATGAGCAGTTCTTC. As protein: CSAHSQLAVFNNEQFF.

This clonotype has more than one count but fewer than ten. This chain joins TRBV7-9 and TRBJ2-5; 12 bases fit TRBD2. Trimming removed 5 bases from V and 2 bases from J; junction bases left unmatched: 6. The CDR3 runs 16 residues. Germline V gives CDR1 SEHNR, CDR2 FQNEAQ (reference sequence). The CDR3 coding sequence is TGTGCCAGCAGCCCACCCCTAGCGGGAGGGCAAGAGACCCAGTACTTC. Its protein is CASSPPLAGGQETQYF.

The genes are TRBV29-1 and TRBJ1-2, with TRBD1 matching over 8 bases. Germline lookup yields CDR1 SQVTM and CDR2 ANQGSEA. V dropped 5 bases and J dropped 5; count of bases not matched to a gene: 10. The CDR3 is 14 residues long. The CDR3 DNA follows: TGCAGCGTTTCCGGGACAGGCGGAGGGTATGGCTACACCTTC. It yields the protein CSVSGTGGGYGYTF.

This clonotype appeared a few times. This chain links TRBV4-3 with TRBJ2-3; 10 nucleotides match TRBD2. V lost 0 bases, J lost 5 bases, and 17 bases stayed unmatched. Germline V gives CDR1 LGHNA, CDR2 YSLEER. This CDR3 has 20 residues. The DNA for the CDR3 is TGCGCCAGCAGCCAAGATCTGAGCGGGAGGGCCTGGAGTTTGAGAGATACGCAGTATTTT. This encodes CASSQDLSGRAWSLRDTQYF.

The rearrangement links TRBV5-1 to TRBJ2-7, with 7 nucleotides matching TRBD2. The J segment lost 7 bases and the V segment lost 4 bases, leaving 11 bases of the junction unmatched. Germline V gene lookup returns CDR1 SGHRS and CDR2 YFSETQ. CDR3 length equals 14 residues. The CDR3 nucleotides read TGCGCCAGCAGCAGGGACTATGGGGCGCTTGAGCAGTACGTC. It is translated as CASSRDYGALEQYV.

In its sample, this clonotype was seen many times. The genes are TRBV20-1 and TRBJ2-3; D unclear. Germline V gene lookup returns CDR1 DFQATT and CDR2 SNEGSKA (reference sequence). The length of the CDR3 is 12 residues. The ends were cut back, 3 bases at V and 4 bases at J, with 8 bases in the middle. The CDR3 spells CSARESPDTQYF. For the CDR3, the DNA is TGCAGTGCTAGGGAATCCCCAGATACGCAGTATTTT.

V is TRBV11-2 and J is TRBJ2-5, with D tentatively TRBD2 (6 bases). The CDR3 sequence is 15 residues long. Trimming took off 2 bases at V and 2 bases at J, with 12 bases between the two ends. Germline V gives CDR1 SGHAT, CDR2 FQNNGV. The CDR3 sequence: CASSLHYGGQETQYF. In nucleotides, the CDR3 is TGTGCCAGCAGCTTACATTACGGGGGTCAAGAGACCCAGTACTTC. Variable domain in full (rest from reference TRBV11-2 and TRBJ2-5): EAGVAQSPRYKIIEKRQSVAFWCNPISGHATLYWYQQILGQGPKLLIQFQNNGVVDDSQLPKDRFSAERLKGVDSTLKIQPAKLEDSAVYLCASSLHYGGQETQYFGPGTRLLVL.

The chain recombines TRBV6-1 with TRBJ2-7, with D tentatively TRBD1 (7 bases). CDR3 size: 14 residues. The V end lost 6 bases, the J end lost 3 bases, and 15 bases lay between the germline ends. The germline gives CDR1 MNHNS, CDR2 SASEGT. The CDR3, as DNA: TGTGCCAGCAGAGGGGGCGGGATGGGCTACGAGCAGTACTTC. Amino acids: CASRGGGMGYEQYF.

With regard to this clonotype: A much larger clone lies one base from this, so it may be a read error. J is TRBJ2-5 and V is TRBV6-6; the D is unclear. CDR1 is MNHNY and CDR2 is SVGAGI in the germline V gene (reference sequence). V lost 6 bases and J 2 bases, leaving 4 bases between the germline ends. This CDR3 has 11 residues. In DNA form, the CDR3 reads TGTGCCAGCAGACAGCAAGAGACCCAGTACTTC. This codes for CASRQQETQYF.

Note on this clonotype: A much bigger clone sits one base away, suggesting this may be a read error. The V gene is TRBV6-2 or TRBV6-3, the J gene TRBJ2-3; no firm D call. The CDR3 sequence is 15 residues long. V gave up 2 bases and J gave up 4 bases, with 13 bases separating them. CDR1 and CDR2 from the germline V gene are MNHEY and SVGEGT. The CDR3 loop reads CASSYVGAPPDTQYF. CDR3 coding DNA: TGTGCCAGCAGTTACGTCGGAGCCCCACCAGATACGCAGTATTTT.

This clonotype was detected many times. This chain joins TRBV14 and TRBJ2-1, with 7 bases aligning to TRBD2. The CDR3 length is 14 residues. Germline-derived CDR1 and CDR2 are SGHDN and FVKESK. V was pared by 2 bases and J by 9 bases, with 7 bases of the junction left unmatched. The CDR3 reads CASSQTSAEVEQFF. The CDR3 nucleotides are TGTGCCAGCAGCCAAACTAGCGCAGAGGTTGAGCAGTTCTTC. The full variable domain, in which reference TRBV14 and TRBJ2-1 provide the parts outside the CDR3, is EAGVTQFPSHSVIEKGQTVTLRCDPISGHDNLYWYRRVMGKEIKFLLHFVKESKQDESGMPNNRFLAERTGGTYSTLKVQPAELEDSGVYFCASSQTSAEVEQFFGPGTRLTVL.

The chain links TRBV20-1 to TRBJ2-7, with 7 bases identical to TRBD1. The germline gives CDR1 DFQATT, CDR2 SNEGSKA (reference sequence). V was clipped by 3 bases and J by 2 bases; unmatched bases: 10. The CDR3 consists of 15 residues. The DNA for the CDR3 is TGCAGTGCTAGGGCGCGTGGGACAGTCCCCTACGAGCAGTACTTC. Its protein product is CSARARGTVPYEQYF.

This clonotype turned up a few times. The genes are TRBV5-6 and TRBJ2-7, with D tentatively TRBD1 or TRBD2 (5 bases each). The germline gives CDR1 SGHDT, CDR2 YYEEEE. The CDR3 runs 14 residues. V was shortened by 2 bases and J by 4 bases, with 13 bases between the two germline ends. The CDR3, as DNA: TGTGCCAGCAGCTTCACCGGGACCCTGTACGAGCAGTACGTC. As protein: CASSFTGTLYEQYV.

There are many counts of this clonotype. The chain couples TRBV27 to TRBJ1-5; D is uncertain. V was shortened by 4 bases and J by 2 bases, with 9 bases between the two germline ends. Germline V gene data show CDR1 as MNHEY and CDR2 as SMNVEV (reference sequence). The CDR3 contains 14 residues. CDR3 protein: CASSSRRGNQPQHF. The CDR3 nucleotides read TGTGCCAGCAGTTCTCGGAGGGGCAATCAGCCCCAGCATTTT.

The table lists this clonotype with a few counts. The chain combines TRBV18 with TRBJ2-7; D gene ambiguous. Germline V gives CDR1 KGHSH, CDR2 LQKENI. The CDR3 length is 14 residues. V was trimmed by 2 bases and J by 6 bases, leaving 14 bases between them. CDR3 loop: CASSPIVGIAEQYF. In DNA, the CDR3 is TGTGCCAGCTCACCAATAGTTGGCATTGCCGAGCAGTACTTC.

In this sample, this clonotype turned up a few times. The chain combines TRBV4-3 with TRBJ2-7, with TRBD2 matching 11 bases. The V gene end was trimmed by 0 bases and the J gene end by 1 base; junction bases not matched to a gene: 5. CDR3 length: 17 residues. The germline CDR1 and CDR2 sequences are LGHNA and YSLEER. CDR3 in amino acids: CASSQDLRTSGSYEQYF. CDR3 bases: TGCGCCAGCAGCCAAGATCTAAGGACTAGCGGGTCCTACGAGCAGTACTTC.

The CDR3 protein is CASSARTGGSYNSPLHF. The CDR3 nucleotides read TGTGCCAGCAGCGCCCGGACAGGGGGCTCCTATAATTCACCCCTCCACTTT. The rearrangement uses TRBV3-1 and TRBJ1-6; 10 nucleotides align to TRBD1. The CDR3 totals 17 residues. Looked up from germline, CDR1 is LGHDT and CDR2 is YNNKEL (reference sequence). With V trimmed by 5 bases and J by 0 bases, 4 bases remained unmatched.

The V and J genes are TRBV18 and TRBJ1-1; D unclear. The CDR3 totals 15 residues. Germline CDR1 KGHSH, CDR2 LQKENI. V gave up 2 bases and J gave up 7 bases, with 17 bases separating them. The DNA of the CDR3 is TGTGCCAGCTCACCAAGGGAATTATCATCCAGTGAAGCTTTCTTT. Its translation is CASSPRELSSSEAFF.

This chain joins TRBV28 and TRBJ1-2; D uncertain. This CDR3 region has 18 residues. Per germline, CDR1 MDHEN and CDR2 SYDVKM. V lost 3 bases and J 0 bases, leaving 20 bases between the germline ends. CDR3 coding DNA: TGTGCCAGCAGTTTGAGGCAGTACGACCGCTATGCTAACTATGGCTACACCTTC. Translated: CASSLRQYDRYANYGYTF.

This clonotype was recorded a few times. The rearrangement joins TRBV20-1 to TRBJ1-1, with a tentative D call TRBD1 (6 bases). The CDR3 extends over 11 amino acids. Germline CDR1 reads DFQATT; CDR2 reads SNEGSKA (reference sequence). The V and J ends lost 2 bases and 11 bases respectively, with 12 bases between them. DNA for the CDR3: TGCAGTGCTAGACCCCGGCAGGGGGCTTTCTTT. This translates into CSARPRQGAFF.